These 7 T cell receptor beta chains originate from one sample sequenced in a study of T cell changes during pregnancy in multiple sclerosis. TCRdb keeps only in-frame clones here, not all; method: immunoSEQ multiplex PCR. The sample lists 45,000 to 50,000 clones, 90% to 95% occurring once. This specimen was CD8+ T cells from peripheral blood mononuclear cells, taken before pregnancy. Every receptor here comes from a female donor with multiple sclerosis, enrolled in a pregnancy study.

The V and J genes are TRBV7-9 and TRBJ1-1; D ambiguous. The CDR3 contains 15 residues. V lost 5 bases and J 1 base, leaving 14 bases between the germline ends. Germline V gene lookup returns CDR1 SEHNR and CDR2 FQNEAQ (reference sequence). CDR3 coding DNA: TGTGCCAGCAGCCCGTGGGAGGGAGGGAACACTGAAGCTTTCTTT. Its translation: CASSPWEGGNTEAFF.

V is TRBV11-2 and J is TRBJ2-5, with 10 nucleotides matching TRBD1. This CDR3 region has 17 residues. Germline V gene sequence: CDR1 SGHAT, CDR2 FQNNGV. With V trimmed by 3 bases and J by 4 bases, 11 bases remained unmatched. The CDR3, as DNA: TGTGCCAGCAGCTTTATCCCGACAGGGGGCGGTGGAGAGACCCAGTACTTC. This translates into CASSFIPTGGGGETQYF. The full variable domain, completed using reference TRBV11-2 and TRBJ2-5, is EAGVAQSPRYKIIEKRQSVAFWCNPISGHATLYWYQQILGQGPKLLIQFQNNGVVDDSQLPKDRFSAERLKGVDSTLKIQPAKLEDSAVYLCASSFIPTGGGGETQYFGPGTRLLVL.

V usage is TRBV2 and J usage is TRBJ2-7, with 8 bases that match TRBD1. V shed 3 bases and J 3 bases; nucleotides not matched to a gene: 4. Germline V gene lookup returns CDR1 SNHLY and CDR2 FYNNEI. The CDR3 contains 14 residues. The CDR3 loop is CASSDRDRGYEQYF. CDR3 DNA: TGTGCCAGCAGTGATCGAGACAGGGGCTACGAGCAGTACTTC.

This clone was seen once. This rearrangement joins TRBV7-9 to TRBJ1-2; 11 bases line up with TRBD1. V lost 4 bases and J lost 8; bases outside the gene matches: 18. Per the germline V gene, CDR1 is SEHNR and CDR2 is FQNEAQ (reference sequence). This CDR3 has 18 amino acids. The CDR3, as DNA: TGTGCCAGCAGCTCTAAGGACAGGGGGCCGATTGGATCGTCGGGCTACACCTTC. It codes for CASSSKDRGPIGSSGYTF.

The chain employs TRBV30 and TRBJ1-1; a possible D gene is TRBD1 (6 bases). Trimming took off 0 bases at V and 5 bases at J, with 13 bases between the two ends. The CDR3 has 14 residues. In germline, CDR1 is GTSNPN, CDR2 SVGIG (reference sequence). In DNA form, the CDR3 reads TGTGCCTGGAGTGTACGGGGGGGCTCGACTGAAGCTTTCTTT. Translated, it gives CAWSVRGGSTEAFF. Drawing the rest from reference TRBV30 and TRBJ1-1, the complete variable domain is SQTIHQWPATLVQPVGSPLSLECTVEGTSNPNLYWYRQAAGRGLQLLFYSVGIGQISSEVPQNLSASRPQDRQFILSSKKLLLSDSGFYLCAWSVRGGSTEAFFGQGTRLTVV.

The chain links TRBV30 to TRBJ1-5; D unclear. V lost 4 bases, J lost 0 bases, and 19 bases lay in between. This CDR3 has 17 residues. The V gene's germline CDR1 is GTSNPN and CDR2 SVGIG (reference sequence). The CDR3 nucleotides read TGTGCCTGGAATGACGGAAACCCGAGGAATAGCAATCAGCCCCAGCATTTT. Residues: CAWNDGNPRNSNQPQHF.

This chain links TRBV11-2 with TRBJ1-2, with TRBD1 as a possible D gene (5 bases). The V end was cut by 0 bases, the J end by 4 bases, with 12 bases between. Looked up from germline, CDR1 is SGHAT and CDR2 is FQNNGV. CDR3 size: 15 residues. The CDR3 spells CASSLDPNRFYGYTF. The CDR3 DNA sequence: TGTGCCAGCAGCTTAGATCCCAACAGGTTCTATGGCTACACCTTC.